This T cell receptor (beta chain) was captured in a study of cytomegalovirus exposure and HLA in healthy donors. This clone has a handful of counts. Antigen specificity is unknown. Clones were read by immunoSEQ multiplex PCR, and TCRdb kept only the in-frame ones, dropping some. The sample comprises fewer than 250,000 clones, 80% to 90% of which are singletons, and about 2.8% rests with the top ten. Whole-study results and caveats: The study designated fewer than 200 TCR beta chains cytomegalovirus-associated. In the 100 to 150 validation repertoires, approximately 94% of cluster scores exceeded 0, per a later analysis.

Trimming shortened V by 1 base and J by 0 bases, and 4 bases separated the two germline ends. The germline CDR1 and CDR2 sequences are SNHLY and FYNNEI. This CDR3 has 13 amino acids. The chain couples TRBV2 to TRBJ2-7; D unclear. The source is a man aged 18 to 30 in good health and CMV-seronegative. Input material: PBMCs. The CDR3 DNA reads TGTGCCAGCAGTGAAGGGAGCTCCTACGAGCAGTACTTC. It encodes CASSEGSSYEQYF.